This TCR beta chain was sequenced for a study of T cell responses to AZD1222 COVID-19 vaccine. Findings and caveats of the study: Spike as a whole was targeted by vaccine-associated CD4 TCRs, dominant at 160-218 and 743-854.

Only in-frame clones appear in the TCRdb table, and some are missing; sequencing was by immunoSEQ multiplex PCR. The data contain some 140,000 clones, roughly nine tenths of them singletons. This clone has only one observation. Its antigen is undetermined. The V gene end was trimmed by 5 bases and the J gene end by 11 bases; junction bases not matched to a gene: 12. Germline-derived CDR1 and CDR2 are MNHNY and SVGAGI (reference sequence). This CDR3 is built from 14 residues. Sample: peripheral blood, taken on day 0 of AZD1222 vaccination. This clonotype originated in an adult in good health. The genes are TRBV6-6 and TRBJ1-1; 9 nucleotides line up with TRBD1. The CDR3 nucleotides read TGTGCCAGCAGTGGAACCACAGGGGGCGGAACGGCTTTCTTT. Translated: CASSGTTGGGTAFF.